The 8 T cell receptor beta chains listed next were all sequenced from one sample in a study of T cell changes during pregnancy in multiple sclerosis. Profiling relied on immunoSEQ multiplex PCR, and the TCRdb table lists in-frame clones only, not all of them. The repertoire consists of about 40,000 clones, with 89% occurring once and the leading ten covering 0.51%. The source material was CD4+ T cells from peripheral blood mononuclear cells, sampled in the first trimester of pregnancy. The source is a female donor with multiple sclerosis, enrolled in a pregnancy study.

The count of this clone is one. The genes are TRBV7-9 and TRBJ1-3; D is undetermined. The CDR3 is made up of 15 amino acids. Trimming took 6 bases from V and 0 from J, leaving 12 bases between them. Germline V gene data show CDR1 as SEHNR and CDR2 as FQNEAQ (reference sequence). The CDR3 here is CASRTSGGSGNTIYF. The CDR3 DNA reads TGTGCCAGCAGGACCTCGGGAGGCTCTGGAAACACCATATATTTT.

The chain has TRBV7-2 and TRBJ1-2; D remains unclear. Trimming removed 3 bases from V and 4 bases from J, with 12 bases in between. Germline lookup yields CDR1 SGHTA and CDR2 FQGNSA. This CDR3 has 14 amino acids. CDR3 sequence: CASSFERSRYGYTF. CDR3 DNA: TGTGCCAGCAGCTTCGAACGGAGTCGCTATGGCTACACCTTC.

Only a few counts were recorded for this clone. CDR3 protein: CASSEGGVTEAFF. As DNA, the CDR3 is TGTGCCAGCAGTGAAGGCGGAGTCACTGAAGCTTTCTTT. This chain joins TRBV6-1 and TRBJ1-1; no definite D call. V gave up 1 base and J gave up 4 bases, with 7 bases separating them. The CDR3 runs to 13 residues. Germline V CDR1 and CDR2: MNHNS, SASEGT.

The rearrangement joins TRBV5-6 to TRBJ1-1; D is perhaps TRBD1 (6 bases). CDR1 and CDR2 from the germline V gene are SGHDT and YYEEEE. The length of the CDR3 is 15 residues. Trimming shortened V by 0 bases and J by 1 base, and 10 bases separated the two germline ends. The CDR3 protein is CASSLVGQPNTEAFF. The CDR3 nucleotides are TGTGCCAGCAGCTTGGTCGGACAGCCGAACACTGAAGCTTTCTTT.

This chain connects TRBV7-2 to TRBJ2-6; D is possibly TRBD1 (6 bases). Trimming took 7 bases from V and 2 from J, leaving 12 bases between them. The V gene's germline CDR1 is SGHTA and CDR2 FQGNSA. The CDR3 has 15 residues. In DNA, the CDR3 is TGTGCCAGCACCCAAACAGGGACTGGGGCCAACGTCCTGACTTTC. This translates into CASTQTGTGANVLTF. Variable domain in full (rest from reference TRBV7-2 and TRBJ2-6): GAGVSQSPSNKVTEKGKDVELRCDPISGHTALYWYRQSLGQGLEFLIYFQGNSAPDKSGLPSDRFSAERTGGSVSTLTIQRTQQEDSAVYLCASTQTGTGANVLTFGAGSRLTVL.

V gene TRBV30 combines with J gene TRBJ1-3; possibly TRBD1 for D (6 bases). This CDR3 region has 13 residues. Per the germline V gene, CDR1 is GTSNPN and CDR2 is SVGIG (reference sequence). V gave up 4 bases and J gave up 0 bases, with 7 bases separating them. CDR3 amino acids: CAWNRVSGNTIYF. DNA for the CDR3: TGTGCCTGGAACAGGGTCTCTGGAAACACCATATATTTT.

The chain recombines TRBV27 with TRBJ1-4; no firm D call. Between the trimmed V and J ends, which lost 6 bases and 3 bases, there was a span of 11 bases. The CDR3 totals 14 residues. Germline V lookup: CDR1 MNHEY, CDR2 SMNVEV (reference sequence). DNA of the CDR3: TGTGCCAGCAGCCTCAGTTCTGCTAATGAAAAACTGTTTTTT. It specifies CASSLSSANEKLFF. The whole variable domain, filled in from reference TRBV27 and TRBJ1-4, reads EAQVTQNPRYLITVTGKKLTVTCSQNMNHEYMSWYRQDPGLGLRQIYYSMNVEVTDKGDVPEGYKVSRKEKRNFPLILESPSPNQTSLYFCASSLSSANEKLFFGSGTQLSVL.

This clone was seen only once. The chain joins TRBV9 to TRBJ2-7; 9 bases line up with TRBD1. This CDR3 has 16 amino acids. CDR1 and CDR2 (germline): SGDLS, YYNGEE. The junction had 4 bases not matched to a gene; V was cut back by 0 bases and J by 0 bases. This CDR3 is CASSVGQGENSYEQYF. The CDR3 bases are TGTGCCAGCAGCGTAGGACAGGGGGAAAACTCCTACGAGCAGTACTTC.